These T cell receptor beta chains were read from a single sample in a study of cytomegalovirus exposure and HLA in healthy donors. Method: immunoSEQ multiplex PCR; TCRdb's copy keeps in-frame clones and lacks some. This table has about 94,000 clones, 50% to 75% appearing once. Input material: PBMCs. Receptors were obtained from a man aged 30 to 39 in good health and CMV-seronegative. Each CDR3 is given with its conserved first and last residue. A D gene is named only where the DNA matches it firmly. Clone size appears in some rows only: once, few, many, or a class for an expanded clone.

once TRBJ2-2 NA TRBV5-8 CASSPQEGVWLKNTGELFF TGTGCCAGCAGCCCACAAGAGGGGGTGTGGCTGAAGAACACCGGGGAGCTGTTTTTT
few TRBJ2-5 TRBD2 TRBV11-2 CASSLTGLANSETQYF TGTGCCAGCAGCTTGACGGGACTAGCCAACTCGGAGACCCAGTACTTC
NA TRBJ2-3 NA TRBV9 CASSVVAGRDTQYF TGTGCCAGCAGCGTAGTGGCAGGGAGGGATACGCAGTATTTT
NA TRBJ2-7 TRBD1 TRBV28 CASSSWDRDHEQYF TGTGCCAGCAGTTCCTGGGACAGGGACCACGAGCAGTACTTC
NA TRBJ2-3 NA TRBV15 CATSAADTQYF TGTGCCACCTCGGCGGCAGATACGCAGTATTTT
NA TRBJ1-5 TRBD1 TRBV23-1 CASSRRDRGNSNQPQHF TGCGCCAGCAGTCGCCGGGACAGGGGAAATAGCAATCAGCCCCAGCATTTT
NA TRBJ2-7 NA TRBV9 CASSPRLEEYEQYF TGTGCCAGCAGCCCCAGGCTTGAAGAGTACGAGCAGTACTTC
NA TRBJ2-7 NA TRBV7-9 CASSFNGAAHEQYF TGTGCCAGCAGCTTTAATGGAGCCGCTCACGAGCAGTACTTC
NA TRBJ2-3 TRBD2 TRBV2 CASRAGLAGLTDTQYF TGTGCCAGCAGGGCGGGACTAGCGGGGTTAACAGATACGCAGTATTTT
once TRBJ2-5 NA TRBV29-1 CSVEVSSQETQYF TGCAGCGTTGAGGTTTCGAGCCAAGAGACCCAGTACTTC
once TRBJ2-3 TRBD2 TRBV5-1 CASSFIPSGGADTQYF TGCGCCAGCAGCTTCATCCCTAGCGGGGGGGCAGATACGCAGTATTTT
NA TRBJ2-2 TRBD1 TRBV9 CASSDRQGVGGELFF TGTGCCAGCAGCGACCGACAGGGGGTAGGCGGGGAGCTGTTTTTT
few TRBJ2-3 TRBD2 TRBV9 CASSKSSGRGTDTQYF TGTGCCAGCAGCAAATCTAGCGGGAGAGGCACAGATACGCAGTATTTT
NA TRBJ2-5 NA TRBV19 CASSAQGETQYF TGTGCCAGTAGTGCGCAGGGAGAGACCCAGTACTTC
NA TRBJ1-5 NA TRBV21-1 CARMGGFEQPQHF TGTGCCAGGATGGGCGGGTTCGAGCAGCCCCAGCATTTT
NA TRBJ2-3 TRBD2 TRBV6-1 CASSRLAGGLDTQYF TGTGCCAGCAGTCGACTAGCGGGGGGCCTGGATACGCAGTATTTT
few TRBJ2-7 TRBD2 TRBV5-8 CASSRTSSIGEQYF TGTGCCAGCTCCAGGACTAGTAGTATCGGCGAGCAGTACTTC
NA TRBJ1-1 TRBD1 TRBV18 CASSQTGSTEAFF TGTGCCAGCTCCCAGACAGGGAGCACTGAAGCTTTCTTT
NA TRBJ2-7 TRBD1 TRBV5-1 CASGSNPGQDFSYEQYF TGCGCCAGCGGGTCCAACCCCGGACAGGACTTCTCCTACGAGCAGTACTTC
once TRBJ1-3 NA TRBV9 CASSVGGGYSGNTIYF TGTGCCAGCAGCGTCGGGGGGGGCTACTCTGGAAACACCATATATTTT
NA TRBJ2-3 TRBD2 TRBV5-1 CASSLKRESTDTQYF TGCGCCAGCAGCTTGAAGCGGGAGAGCACAGATACGCAGTATTTT
NA TRBJ2-7 TRBD2 TRBV6-4 CASSEREGPYEQYF TGTGCCAGCAGTGAGCGGGAGGGCCCCTACGAGCAGTACTTC
few TRBJ2-1 TRBD1 TRBV5-1 CASSAGQGVYNEQFF TGCGCCAGCAGCGCCGGACAGGGAGTATACAATGAGCAGTTCTTC